The rows below give T cell receptor beta chains drawn from one sample of a study of Graves' ophthalmopathy and Graves' hyperthyroidism. TCRdb used MiXCR to reprocess the multiplex PCR reads, holding one entry per CDR3 protein. The sample holds roughly 1.1 million distinct CDR3 sequences, about two fifths seen once. What was sequenced was peripheral blood or thyroid tissue (not recorded which). These receptors were collected from an adult man with Graves' hyperthyroidism. Each CDR3 is given with its conserved first and last residue. D genes are given only for firm matches. The listing skips clone size in some rows; elsewhere it reads once, few, many or a size class.

14,.,TRBJ1-5,many,TRBV18,TGTGCCAGCTCACCTGGGGCAAACAACCAGCCCCAGCATTTT,CASSPGANNQPQHF
16,TRBD1,TRBJ2-7,many,TRBV29-1,TGCAGCGGTGATGGGACAGGGAACGTTTTCTCCTACGAGCAGTACTTC,CSGDGTGNVFSYEQYF
14,TRBD1,TRBJ2-7,.,TRBV10-2,TGCGCCAGCAGTGCCGGGACAGATGCCTACGAGCAGTACTTC,CASSAGTDAYEQYF
15,.,TRBJ1-5,many,TRBV2,TGTGCCAGCAGTCCTGACAGGAATAGCAATCAGCCCCAGCATTTT,CASSPDRNSNQPQHF
19,TRBD1,TRBJ1-5,.,TRBV19,TGTGCCAGTAGTACGATCCCGGGACAGGGGTCAAATAGCAATCAGCCCCAGCATTTT,CASSTIPGQGSNSNQPQHF
16,.,TRBJ1-5,.,TRBV7-9,TGTGCCAGCAGCCCAGGGGCGGACAGCAGAGCTCAGCCCCAGCATTTT,CASSPGADSRAQPQHF
13,.,TRBJ2-2,many,TRBV7-9,TGTGCCAGCAGCTTAATAGGGATCGGGGAGCTGTTTTTT,CASSLIGIGELFF
17,TRBD2,TRBJ2-5,few,TRBV11-2,TGTGCCAGCAGCTTGGGTACTCTAGCGGGACTACAAGAGACCCAGTACTTC,CASSLGTLAGLQETQYF
16,TRBD1,TRBJ1-5,.,TRBV15,TGTGCCACCAGCAGGGCTACAGGGGGCGCAGGACAGCCCCAGCATTTT,CATSRATGGAGQPQHF
14,.,TRBJ2-7,few,TRBV19,TGTGCCAGCATCCCCGGGGGCAGGTCCTACGAGCAGTACTTC,CASIPGGRSYEQYF
15,TRBD2,TRBJ2-7,few,TRBV20-1,TGCAGTGCTAGTGGTCTAGCGGGAGCCCCCTACGAGCAGTACTTC,CSASGLAGAPYEQYF
13,TRBD1,TRBJ1-5,.,TRBV29-1,TGCAGCGTAGGGGACAGTACTAATCAGCCCCAGCATTTT,CSVGDSTNQPQHF